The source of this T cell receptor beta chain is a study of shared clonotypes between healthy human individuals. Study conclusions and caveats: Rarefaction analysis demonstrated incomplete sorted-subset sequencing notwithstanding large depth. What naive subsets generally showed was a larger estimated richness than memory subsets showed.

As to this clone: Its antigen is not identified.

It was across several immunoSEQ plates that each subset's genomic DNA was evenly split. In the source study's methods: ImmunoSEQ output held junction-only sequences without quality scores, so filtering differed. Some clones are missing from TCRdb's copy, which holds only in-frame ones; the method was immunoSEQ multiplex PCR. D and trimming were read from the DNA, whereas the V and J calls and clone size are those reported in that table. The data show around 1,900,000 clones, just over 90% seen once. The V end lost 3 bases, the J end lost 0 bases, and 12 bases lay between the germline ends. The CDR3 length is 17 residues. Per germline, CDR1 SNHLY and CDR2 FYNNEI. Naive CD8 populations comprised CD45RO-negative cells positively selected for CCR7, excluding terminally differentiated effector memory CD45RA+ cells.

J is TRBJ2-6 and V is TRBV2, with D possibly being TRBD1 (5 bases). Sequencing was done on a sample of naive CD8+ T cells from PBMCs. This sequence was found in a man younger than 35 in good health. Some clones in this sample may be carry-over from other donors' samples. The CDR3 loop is CASSDTDRHSGANVLTF. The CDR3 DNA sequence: TGTGCCAGCAGTGATACCGACAGACACTCTGGGGCCAACGTCCTGACTTTC.